This T cell receptor (beta chain) originates from a study of CD8+ T cells in alopecia areata listed by TCRdb under 2018. Turning to the overall study: Treated patients were enrolled in an open-label pilot trial of oral tofacitinib at 5 to 10 mg twice daily for moderate-to-severe alopecia areata. immunoSEQ multiplex PCR using 35 Vbeta forward primers and 13 Jbeta reverse primers was used to amplify TCRbeta CDR3 regions. Tofacitinib was given for 6 to 18 months, followed by 6 months of follow-up off drug to assess delayed response and recurrence. RNA came from the PAXgene miRNA kit for fixed scalp, the miRNeasy kit for PBMCs, and the RNeasy kit for mouse skin. In humans, TCRbeta sequencing was performed on scalp tissue and on sorted CD4+ and CD8+ peripheral blood T cells from healthy controls and from patients with patchy or totalis/universalis alopecia areata. Scalp clonality was compared among normal scalp (n=4), patchy alopecia areata scalp (n=8), and alopecia totalis/universalis scalp (n=8). To study T cell clonal expansion in alopecia areata, the researchers applied high-throughput TCRbeta sequencing to both the C3H/HeJ mouse model and human patients. Biopsies were taken from tofacitinib-treated patients at baseline and again at 4 and 24 weeks into treatment, and several of those patients also had a later scalp biopsy.

Looking up the germline V gene yields CDR1 SQVTM and CDR2 ANQGSEA. The CDR3 contains 18 residues, cysteine and phenylalanine counted. The sequence is cut down to CDR3 DNA, 54 bases in frame from base 1. Relative to germline, V is missing 4 bases and J is missing 2 bases, with 14 bases of the junction outside any gene match. Library construction relied on the immunoSEQ multiplex PCR assay. RNA was extracted from all samples and reverse transcribed into cDNA, which served as template for TCR sequencing. SuperScript III was used to make first-strand cDNA, primed with a 2:1 mix of oligo-dT and random hexamers. A synthetic immune receptor repertoire was used to measure amplification bias, and any remaining bias was corrected computationally. The paper's processing steps were these. Raw reads were preprocessed for error removal, and CDR3 was defined according to IMGT conventions as running from the conserved cysteine to phenylalanine. To get clonality, Shannon entropy was normalized by log2 of the number of productive unique TCRs and the result was subtracted from 1. Whether scalp clones were CD4 or CD8 was inferred by matching scalp TCRbeta sequences against CD4 and CD8 repertoires sorted from blood. TCRdb obtained this table from immuneACCESS and retained in-frame rearrangements with V and J assigned. These tables miss some clones; where compared with another copy, unresolved V genes account for less than half of the shortfall, and the remainder is unexplained. V and J calls and clone size are as listed in that table; D and trimming were resolved from the DNA. This sample has 150,000 or so clones in its table, and approximately 87% of those were observed once. Of the sample, about 15% is held by the ten largest clones.

What this sample's time point label stands for: baseline before oral tofacitinib. Peripheral blood and lesional scalp punch biopsies were obtained from patients with alopecia areata. PBMCs were isolated by density centrifugation and stained for CD3, CD4 and CD8, and CD4+ and CD8+ T cells were sorted on a FACSAria. Comments on this clone: Its antigen target is currently unknown. Per-base qualities were not stored, and no clone one base away is much larger.

The research as a whole found: Compared with mice, TCR sequences shared between patients were less clear, possibly partly because of HLA diversity across the patient population. Unlike mouse skin, which is dominated by gammadelta T cells, normal human skin has resident alphabeta T cells that are also sequenced, and this complicates analysis of the scalp TCR repertoire. Higher clonality and more expanded CD8+ clones were observed in lesional scalp than in normal scalp, particularly in alopecia totalis/universalis, a finding suggestive of antigenic drive.

The sequence was collected from a human donor with alopecia areata. The specimen was CD8+ T cells sorted from blood, collected at week 0. Recombination joined TRBV29-1 with TRBJ2-3; TRBD2 agrees with 11 junctional bases. The bases are TGCAGCGTTGCCCCACATATTAGCGGGAGGGGGAACACAGATACGCAGTATTTT. This codes for CSVAPHISGRGNTDTQYF.